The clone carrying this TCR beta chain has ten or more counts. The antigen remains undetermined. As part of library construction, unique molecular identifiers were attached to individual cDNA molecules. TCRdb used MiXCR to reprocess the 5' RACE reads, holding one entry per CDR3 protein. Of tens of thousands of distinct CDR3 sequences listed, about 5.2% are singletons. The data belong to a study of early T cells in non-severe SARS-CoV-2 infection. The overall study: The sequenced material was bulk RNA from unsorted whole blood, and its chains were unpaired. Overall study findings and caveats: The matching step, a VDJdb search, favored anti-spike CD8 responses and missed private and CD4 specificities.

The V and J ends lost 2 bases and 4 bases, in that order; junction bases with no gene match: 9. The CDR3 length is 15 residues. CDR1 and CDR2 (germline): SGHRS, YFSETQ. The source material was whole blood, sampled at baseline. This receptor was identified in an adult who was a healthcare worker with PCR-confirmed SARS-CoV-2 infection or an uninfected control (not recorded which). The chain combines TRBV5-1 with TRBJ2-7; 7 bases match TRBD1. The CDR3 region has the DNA TGCGCCAGCAGCTTAAAGCAGGGGGTTCGGTACGAGCAGTACTTC. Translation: CASSLKQGVRYEQYF.